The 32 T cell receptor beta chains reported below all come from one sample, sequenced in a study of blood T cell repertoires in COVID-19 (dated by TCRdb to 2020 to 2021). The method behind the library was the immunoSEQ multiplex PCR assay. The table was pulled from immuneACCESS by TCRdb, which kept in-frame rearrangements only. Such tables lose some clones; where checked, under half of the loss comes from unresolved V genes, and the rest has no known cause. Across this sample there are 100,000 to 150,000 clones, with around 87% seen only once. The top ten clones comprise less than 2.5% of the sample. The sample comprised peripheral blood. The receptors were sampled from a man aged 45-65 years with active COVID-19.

CDR3 in DNA: TGTGCCAGCAGCCAAGATGGGACAGGGGGACTTTTAATGAACACTGAAGCTTTCTTT. It encodes CASSQDGTGGLLMNTEAFF. This chain links TRBV14 with TRBJ1-1, with 11 bases lining up with TRBD1. The V gene end was trimmed by 0 bases and the J gene end by 0 bases; junction bases not matched to a gene: 9. Germline CDR1 is SGHDN and CDR2 is FVKESK. This CDR3 contains 19 residues.

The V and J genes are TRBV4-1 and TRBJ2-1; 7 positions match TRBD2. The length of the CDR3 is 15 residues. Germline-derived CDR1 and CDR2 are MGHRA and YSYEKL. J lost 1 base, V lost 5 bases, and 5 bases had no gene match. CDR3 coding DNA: TGCGCCAGCAGCTGGACTAGAGGATCCTACAATGAGCAGTTCTTC. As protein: CASSWTRGSYNEQFF.

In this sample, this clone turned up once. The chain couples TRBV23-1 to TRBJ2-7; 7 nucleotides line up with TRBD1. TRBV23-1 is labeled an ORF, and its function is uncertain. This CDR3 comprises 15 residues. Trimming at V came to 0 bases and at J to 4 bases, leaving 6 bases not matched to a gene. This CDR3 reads CASSQSERGHYEQYF. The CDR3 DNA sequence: TGCGCCAGCAGTCAATCTGAAAGGGGGCATTACGAGCAGTACTTC.

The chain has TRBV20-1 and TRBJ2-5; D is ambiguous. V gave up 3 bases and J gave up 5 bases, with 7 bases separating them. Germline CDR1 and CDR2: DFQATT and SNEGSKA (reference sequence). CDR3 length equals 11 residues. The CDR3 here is CSASFGETQYF. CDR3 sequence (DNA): TGCAGTGCTAGTTTCGGGGAGACCCAGTACTTC.

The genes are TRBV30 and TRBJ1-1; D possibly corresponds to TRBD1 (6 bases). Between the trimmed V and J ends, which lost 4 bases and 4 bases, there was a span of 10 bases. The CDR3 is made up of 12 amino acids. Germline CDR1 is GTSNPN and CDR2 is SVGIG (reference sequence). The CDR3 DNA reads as TGTGCCTGGAACAGGGAGGGCACTGAAGCTTTCTTT. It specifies CAWNREGTEAFF. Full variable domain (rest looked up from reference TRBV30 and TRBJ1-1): SQTIHQWPATLVQPVGSPLSLECTVEGTSNPNLYWYRQAAGRGLQLLFYSVGIGQISSEVPQNLSASRPQDRQFILSSKKLLLSDSGFYLCAWNREGTEAFFGQGTRLTVV.

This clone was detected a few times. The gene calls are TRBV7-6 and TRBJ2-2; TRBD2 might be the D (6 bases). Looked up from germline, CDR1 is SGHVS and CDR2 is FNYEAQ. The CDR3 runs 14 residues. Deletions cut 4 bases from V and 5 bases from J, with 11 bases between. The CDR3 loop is CASSSSGFTGELFF. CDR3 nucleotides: TGTGCCAGCAGCTCAAGCGGGTTTACCGGGGAGCTGTTTTTT.

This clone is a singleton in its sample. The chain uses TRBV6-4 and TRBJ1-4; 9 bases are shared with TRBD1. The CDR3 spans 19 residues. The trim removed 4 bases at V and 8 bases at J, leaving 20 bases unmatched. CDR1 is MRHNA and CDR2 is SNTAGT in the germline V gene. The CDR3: CASSGGPGQGRPPYEKLFF. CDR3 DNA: TGTGCCAGCAGTGGAGGCCCGGGACAGGGCCGGCCACCTTACGAAAAACTGTTTTTT.

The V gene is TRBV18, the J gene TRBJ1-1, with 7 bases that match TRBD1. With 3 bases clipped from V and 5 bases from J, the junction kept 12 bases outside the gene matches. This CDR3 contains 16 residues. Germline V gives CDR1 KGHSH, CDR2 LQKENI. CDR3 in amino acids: CASSPGGQPGSTEAFF. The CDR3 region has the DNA TGTGCCAGCTCACCGGGGGGACAGCCCGGGAGTACTGAAGCTTTCTTT. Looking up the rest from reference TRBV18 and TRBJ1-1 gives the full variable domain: NAGVMQNPRHLVRRRGQEARLRCSPMKGHSHVYWYRQLPEEGLKFMVYLQKENIIDESGMPKERFSAEFPKEGPSILRIQQVVRGDSAAYFCASSPGGQPGSTEAFFGQGTRLTVV.

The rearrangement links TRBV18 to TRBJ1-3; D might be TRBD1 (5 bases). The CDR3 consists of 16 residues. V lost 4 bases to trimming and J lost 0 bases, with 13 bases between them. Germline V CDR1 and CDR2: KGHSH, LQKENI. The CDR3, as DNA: TGTGCCAGCTCACTTATCGTCGGGGGCTCTGGAAACACCATATATTTT. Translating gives CASSLIVGGSGNTIYF.

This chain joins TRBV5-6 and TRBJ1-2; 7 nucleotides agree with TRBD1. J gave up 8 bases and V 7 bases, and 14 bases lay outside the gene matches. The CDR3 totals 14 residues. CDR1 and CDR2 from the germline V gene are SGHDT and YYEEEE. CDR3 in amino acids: CASGEFDRASGYTF. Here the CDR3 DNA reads TGTGCCAGCGGAGAGTTCGACAGGGCGTCGGGCTACACCTTC.

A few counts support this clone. DNA for the CDR3: TGTGCCAGCAGCTTGGGGCAGTTTGGTCCCTACGAGCAGTACTTC. Amino acids: CASSLGQFGPYEQYF. This chain connects TRBV5-4 to TRBJ2-7; D not resolved. This CDR3 has 15 residues. Germline lookup yields CDR1 SGHNT and CDR2 YYREEE (reference sequence). V gave up 0 bases and J gave up 2 bases, with 12 bases separating them.

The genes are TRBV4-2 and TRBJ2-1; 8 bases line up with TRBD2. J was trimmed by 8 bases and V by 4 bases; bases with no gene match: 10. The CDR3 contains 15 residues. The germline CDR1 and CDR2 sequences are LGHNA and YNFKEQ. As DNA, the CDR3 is TGTGCCAGCAGCCCCCGCGGGGGGCGGGGAGATGAGCAGTTCTTC. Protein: CASSPRGGRGDEQFF.

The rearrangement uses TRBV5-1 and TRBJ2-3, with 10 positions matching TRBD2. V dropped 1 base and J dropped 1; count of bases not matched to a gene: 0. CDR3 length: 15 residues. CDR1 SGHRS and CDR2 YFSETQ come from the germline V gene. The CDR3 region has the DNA TGCGCCAGCAGCTTGACTAGCGGGGGCACAGATACGCAGTATTTT. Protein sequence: CASSLTSGGTDTQYF.

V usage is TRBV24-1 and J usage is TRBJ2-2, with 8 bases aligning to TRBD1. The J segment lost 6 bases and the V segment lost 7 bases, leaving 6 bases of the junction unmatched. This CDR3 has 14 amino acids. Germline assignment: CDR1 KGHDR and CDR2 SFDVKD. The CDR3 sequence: CATRETGVAGELFF. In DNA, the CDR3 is TGTGCCACCAGGGAGACAGGGGTGGCCGGGGAGCTGTTTTTT.

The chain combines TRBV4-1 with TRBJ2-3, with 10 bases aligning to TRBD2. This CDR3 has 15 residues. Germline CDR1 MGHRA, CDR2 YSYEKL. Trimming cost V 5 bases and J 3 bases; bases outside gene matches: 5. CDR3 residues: CASSALAGLTDTQYF. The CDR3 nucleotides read TGCGCCAGCAGCGCACTAGCGGGGCTTACAGATACGCAGTATTTT.

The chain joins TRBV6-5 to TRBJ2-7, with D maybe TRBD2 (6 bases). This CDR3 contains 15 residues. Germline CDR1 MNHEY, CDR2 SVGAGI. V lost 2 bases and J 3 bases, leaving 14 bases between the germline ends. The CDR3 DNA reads TGTGCCAGCAGTTACACAACAGGAGGGAACTACGAGCAGTACTTC. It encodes CASSYTTGGNYEQYF.

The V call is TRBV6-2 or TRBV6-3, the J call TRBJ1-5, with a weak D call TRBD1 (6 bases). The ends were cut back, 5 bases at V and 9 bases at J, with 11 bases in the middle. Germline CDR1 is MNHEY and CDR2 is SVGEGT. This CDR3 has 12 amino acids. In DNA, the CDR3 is TGTGCCAGCAGTCAGGACAGATCGCCCCAGCATTTT. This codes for CASSQDRSPQHF.

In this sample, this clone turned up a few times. CDR3 loop: CASSLPWRGPQETQYF. The CDR3 DNA reads TGCGCCAGCAGCCTGCCTTGGAGGGGGCCTCAAGAGACCCAGTACTTC. The chain joins TRBV5-1 to TRBJ2-5; weak D call: TRBD1 (7 bases). Trimming took off 4 bases at V and 2 bases at J, with 18 bases between the two ends. CDR1 is SGHRS and CDR2 is YFSETQ in the germline V gene. CDR3 size: 16 residues. The full variable domain, in which reference TRBV5-1 and TRBJ2-5 provide the parts outside the CDR3, is KAGVTQTPRYLIKTRGQQVTLSCSPISGHRSVSWYQQTPGQGLQFLFEYFSETQRNKGNFPGRFSGRQFSNSRSEMNVSTLELGDSALYLCASSLPWRGPQETQYFGPGTRLLVL.

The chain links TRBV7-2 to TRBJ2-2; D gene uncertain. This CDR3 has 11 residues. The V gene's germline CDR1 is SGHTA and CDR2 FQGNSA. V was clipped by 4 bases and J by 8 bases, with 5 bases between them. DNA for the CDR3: TGTGCCAGCAGCTCCGGGGGGGAGCTGTTTTTT. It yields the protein CASSSGGELFF.

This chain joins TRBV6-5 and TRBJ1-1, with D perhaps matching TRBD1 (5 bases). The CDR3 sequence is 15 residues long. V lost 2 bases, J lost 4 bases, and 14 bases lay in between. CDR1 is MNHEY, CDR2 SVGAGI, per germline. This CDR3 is CASSYGGGGSTEAFF. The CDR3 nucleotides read TGTGCCAGCAGTTACGGGGGGGGAGGGAGCACTGAAGCTTTCTTT.

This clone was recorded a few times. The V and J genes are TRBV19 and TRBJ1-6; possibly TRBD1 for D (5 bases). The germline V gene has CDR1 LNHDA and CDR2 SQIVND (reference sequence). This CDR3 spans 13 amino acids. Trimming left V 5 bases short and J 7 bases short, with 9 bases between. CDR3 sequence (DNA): TGTGCCAGTAGTGACAGAGAGAATTCACCCCTCCACTTT. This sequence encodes CASSDRENSPLHF.

The CDR3 reads CASSRVAGVTGGELFF. CDR3 bases: TGTGCCAGTAGTAGAGTAGCGGGGGTTACCGGCGGGGAGCTGTTTTTT. The rearrangement joins TRBV19 to TRBJ2-2; TRBD2 matches 9 bases. V was clipped by 4 bases and J by 7 bases; unmatched bases: 10. The length of the CDR3 is 16 residues. Germline V gene lookup returns CDR1 LNHDA and CDR2 SQIVND (reference sequence).

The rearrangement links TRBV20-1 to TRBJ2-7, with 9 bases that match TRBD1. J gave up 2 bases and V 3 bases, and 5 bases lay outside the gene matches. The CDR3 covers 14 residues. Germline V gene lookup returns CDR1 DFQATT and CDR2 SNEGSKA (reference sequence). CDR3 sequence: CSASERTGAYEQYF. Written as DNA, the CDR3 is TGCAGTGCTAGTGAGCGGACAGGGGCCTACGAGCAGTACTTC.

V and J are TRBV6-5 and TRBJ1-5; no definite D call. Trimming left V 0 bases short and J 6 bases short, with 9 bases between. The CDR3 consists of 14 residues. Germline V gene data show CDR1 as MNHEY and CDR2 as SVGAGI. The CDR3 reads CASSYSSASQPQHF. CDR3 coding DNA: TGTGCCAGCAGTTACTCGAGTGCTAGTCAGCCCCAGCATTTT.

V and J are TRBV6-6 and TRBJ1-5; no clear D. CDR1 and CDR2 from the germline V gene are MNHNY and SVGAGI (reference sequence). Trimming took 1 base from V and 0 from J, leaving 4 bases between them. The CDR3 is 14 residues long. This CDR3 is CASSYLDSNQPQHF. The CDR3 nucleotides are TGTGCCAGCAGTTACTTAGATAGCAATCAGCCCCAGCATTTT.

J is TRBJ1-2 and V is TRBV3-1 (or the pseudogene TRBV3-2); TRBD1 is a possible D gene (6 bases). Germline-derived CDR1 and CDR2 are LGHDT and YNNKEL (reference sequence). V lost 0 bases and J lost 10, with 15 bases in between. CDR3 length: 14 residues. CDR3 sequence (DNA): TGTGCCAGCAGCCAAGATCCCGGGGGGCCTGACTACACCTTC. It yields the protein CASSQDPGGPDYTF.

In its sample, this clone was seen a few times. This CDR3 is CASSIAGGHQPQHF. In DNA, the CDR3 is TGTGCCAGTAGTATAGCCGGAGGCCATCAGCCCCAGCATTTT. The chain couples TRBV19 to TRBJ1-5; D is unresolved. From germline, CDR1 is LNHDA and CDR2 SQIVND (reference sequence). Trimming took off 1 base at V and 5 bases at J, with 9 bases between the two ends. CDR3 length equals 14 residues.

CDR3 bases: TGTGCCAGCAGCTTAGTTGGTCAGAGCAATCAGCCCCAGCATTTT. Its translation: CASSLVGQSNQPQHF. V gene TRBV7-2 combines with J gene TRBJ1-5, with D hard to call. Germline CDR1 is SGHTA and CDR2 is FQGNSA. Trimming shortened V by 1 base and J by 1 base, and 8 bases separated the two germline ends. The CDR3 sequence is 15 residues long.

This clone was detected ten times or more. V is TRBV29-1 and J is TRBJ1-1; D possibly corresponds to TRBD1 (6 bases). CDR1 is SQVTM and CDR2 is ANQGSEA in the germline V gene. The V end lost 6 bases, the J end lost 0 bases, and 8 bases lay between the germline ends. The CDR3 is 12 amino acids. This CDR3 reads CSVGQMNTEAFF. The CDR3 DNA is TGCAGCGTCGGACAGATGAACACTGAAGCTTTCTTT.

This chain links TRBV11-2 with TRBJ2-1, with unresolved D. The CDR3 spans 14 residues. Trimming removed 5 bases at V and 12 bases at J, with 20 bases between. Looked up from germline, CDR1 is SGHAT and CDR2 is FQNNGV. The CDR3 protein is CASSNDFLGRGQFF. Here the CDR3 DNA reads TGTGCCAGCAGCAACGATTTTTTGGGTAGAGGGCAGTTCTTC.

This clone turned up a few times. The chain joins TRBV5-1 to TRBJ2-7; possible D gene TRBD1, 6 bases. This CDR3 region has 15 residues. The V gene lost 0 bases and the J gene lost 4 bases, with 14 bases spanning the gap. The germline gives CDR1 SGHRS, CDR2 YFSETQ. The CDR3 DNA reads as TGCGCCAGCAGCTTGGATGGGACACCTGTTTACGAGCAGTACTTC. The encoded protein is CASSLDGTPVYEQYF.

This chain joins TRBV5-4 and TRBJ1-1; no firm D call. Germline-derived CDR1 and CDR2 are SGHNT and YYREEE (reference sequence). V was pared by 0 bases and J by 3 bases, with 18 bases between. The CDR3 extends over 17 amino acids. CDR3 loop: CASSLESGRRVDTEAFF. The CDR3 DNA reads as TGTGCCAGCAGCTTGGAGTCGGGGAGGAGGGTGGACACTGAAGCTTTCTTT.